This T cell receptor (beta chain) was identified in a study of cytomegalovirus exposure and HLA in healthy donors. Study findings and constraints: Later analysis suggested most CMV-associated TCR beta chains were HLA-restricted.

Vbeta (60) and Jbeta (13) primers were used in the PCR. As processed by the authors: Unique TCR beta chains numbered around 75 million in a later analysis, with around 12 million shared. Profiled with immunoSEQ multiplex PCR; TCRdb holds only in-frame clones, not every one. V and J calls and clone size come straight from that table; D and trimming were deduced from the DNA. The sample lists approximately 170,000 clones, about four fifths occurring once. Trimming cost V 0 bases and J 1 base, with 7 bases left between them. This CDR3 is built from 14 residues. Per the germline V gene, CDR1 is SGDLS and CDR2 is YYNGEE. Concerning this clone itself: What it binds is not known.

Sequencing was performed on PBMCs. The chain is built from TRBV9 and TRBJ1-2; D is ambiguous. This sequence was found in a woman younger than 30 in good health and CMV-seronegative. Here the CDR3 reads CASSVGQNNYGYTF. In nucleotides, the CDR3 is TGTGCCAGCAGCGTAGGACAAAATAACTATGGCTACACCTTC.